Listed below are T cell receptor beta chains from one sample, sequenced in a study of T cell repertoires in cytomegalovirus infection. These receptors have no known antigen. TCRdb called the reads again in MiXCR, with one record for every CDR3 protein. The sample has roughly 860,000 distinct CDR3 sequences, 32% seen once; the top ten hold approximately 13%. This sample comprised cultured CD8+ T cells from PBMCs, obtained from culture after CMV antigen stimulation. Receptors were obtained from a human donor in good health (CMV status not recorded). Some clones in this sample may be carry-over from other donors' samples. Both conserved end residues are part of each CDR3. Fields, in order: CDR3 DNA, CDR3 protein, D gene, V gene, J gene, clone size. A D gene is named only where the DNA matches it firmly. Only part of the rows carry a size: once, few, many, or a class if the clone is expanded.

TGTGCCAGCCAGGCCTTGGGGGTTTCCTACAATGAGCAGTTCTTC	CASQALGVSYNEQFF	-	TRBV6-1	TRBJ2-1	-
TGTGCCAGCAGTTCAGGGGGCCGGGAGCAGTTCTTC	CASSSGGREQFF	TRBD1	TRBV27	TRBJ2-1	few
TGTGCCAGTAGTGTCTTAGGGAACTACGAGCAGTACTTC	CASSVLGNYEQYF	-	TRBV19	TRBJ2-7	-
TGTGCCAGCAGCCAGGTGGCCGGGACAGCGATCTCTGGGGCCAACGTCCTGACTTTC	CASSQVAGTAISGANVLTF	TRBD1	TRBV7-8	TRBJ2-6	many
TGTGCCAGCAGCCCCCTCCCAGGGGAGGACTATGGCTACACCTTC	CASSPLPGEDYGYTF	-	TRBV7-2	TRBJ1-2	-
TGTGCCAGCAGCTCTCGGCTAGCGGGCGATTGGTGGAATGAGCAGTTCTTC	CASSSRLAGDWWNEQFF	TRBD2	TRBV7-8	TRBJ2-1	many
TGTGCCAGCAGTTTAGAGGGGGGTGGACTATTAACAGATACGCAGTATTTT	CASSLEGGGLLTDTQYF	-	TRBV12-3/TRBV12-4	TRBJ2-3	-
TGCGCCAGCAGCCAAGGGGGAGGCGGGGGGGTAGATACGCAGTATTTT	CASSQGGGGGVDTQYF	TRBD2	TRBV4-1	TRBJ2-3	few
TGTGCCAGCAGCCCGTCTGACACTAGGAGCCCCTTCTATGGCTACACCTTC	CASSPSDTRSPFYGYTF	-	TRBV7-8	TRBJ1-2	-
TGTGCCAGCAGCTTCAGGGGGCGGCGCACAGATACGCAGTATTTT	CASSFRGRRTDTQYF	TRBD1	TRBV7-8	TRBJ2-3	many
TGCAGCGTTGATGGGGCCGAGGGGAATGAGCAGTTCTTC	CSVDGAEGNEQFF	-	TRBV29-1	TRBJ2-1	-
TGTGCCTTACGGACAGGTCATGGTAATGAGCAGTTCTTC	CALRTGHGNEQFF	TRBD1	TRBV2	TRBJ2-1	-
TGTGCCACCAGTGTATATCAGGGAAATTACAATGAGCAGTTCTTC	CATSVYQGNYNEQFF	-	TRBV24-1	TRBJ2-1	-
TGTGCCAGCAGTTCTAGTGTAGGCAATCAGCCCCAGCATTTT	CASSSSVGNQPQHF	-	TRBV7-9	TRBJ1-5	few
TGTGCCAGCAGCTCTTCCAGCGGGGTCCCAAGCTCCTACAATGGGCAGTTCTTC	CASSSSSGVPSSYNGQFF	TRBD2	TRBV5-4	TRBJ2-1	-
TGTGCCAGCGACACAACCCGCGGGCCTAGCCCAAGCTCCTACAATGAGCAGTTCTTC	CASDTTRGPSPSSYNEQFF	-	TRBV12-3/TRBV12-4	TRBJ2-1	-
TGTGCCAGCAGTAGGGATCTCGGGGAGCTGTTTTTT	CASSRDLGELFF	-	TRBV28	TRBJ2-2	once
TGTGCCAGCAGAGTTTACCCTGCTTCTAGCCTTGGTGAGCAGTTCTTC	CASRVYPASSLGEQFF	-	TRBV28	TRBJ2-1	few
TGTGCCAGCAGCCCCGGGACTAGCGGGGGGGTGTACCAAGAGACCCAGTACTTC	CASSPGTSGGVYQETQYF	TRBD2	TRBV27	TRBJ2-5	few
TGTGCCATACTAGATAGCACAGATACGCAGTATTTT	CAILDSTDTQYF	-	TRBV2	TRBJ2-3	few
TGTGCCAGCAGTGATGGGGGGGGAGGCTATGGCTACACCTTC	CASSDGGGGYGYTF	-	TRBV6-1	TRBJ1-2	few
TGTGCCAGCAGCCCCGGGACAGGGCCGAATTACAATGAGCAGTTCTTC	CASSPGTGPNYNEQFF	TRBD1	TRBV6-5	TRBJ2-1	-
TGTGCCAGCAGTGCCCCTGTAGGGGGGGGAGGCGATGAGCAGTTCTTC	CASSAPVGGGGDEQFF	-	TRBV6-1	TRBJ2-1	-
TGTGCCAGCAGTTTATCTCCCATCGACGGGGAGCTGTTTTTT	CASSLSPIDGELFF	-	TRBV28	TRBJ2-2	-